Below are 2 T cell receptor beta chains sequenced from a single sample in a study of blood T cell repertoires in COVID-19. Sequencing used immunoSEQ multiplex PCR; TCRdb keeps in-frame clones, though not all of them. The repertoire holds about 130,000 clones, with 60% to 85% as singletons. Sequencing was performed on peripheral blood. The receptors were sampled from a man aged 80 or over with acute or convalescent COVID-19.

This chain uses TRBV5-8 with TRBJ1-4; 7 bases agree with TRBD1. The length of the CDR3 is 14 residues. With 4 bases clipped from V and 5 bases from J, the junction kept 5 bases outside the gene matches. The germline gives CDR1 SGHTS, CDR2 YDEGEE. DNA for the CDR3: TGTGCCAGCAGCCGGGGACAGTTGAATGAAAAACTGTTTTTT. Its translation is CASSRGQLNEKLFF.

There are a few counts of this clone. The chain uses TRBV5-4 and TRBJ1-2, with a possible D match to TRBD1 (5 bases). The CDR3 is 13 amino acids. Looked up from germline, CDR1 is SGHNT and CDR2 is YYREEE (reference sequence). Trimming pared 3 bases from V and 4 bases from J, leaving 10 bases between. The CDR3 spells CASSSTDSYGYTF. The CDR3 DNA follows: TGTGCCAGCAGCTCTACCGACAGCTATGGCTACACCTTC. Full variable domain (remainder filled in from reference TRBV5-4 and TRBJ1-2): ETGVTQSPTHLIKTRGQQVTLRCSSQSGHNTVSWYQQALGQGPQFIFQYYREEENGRGNFPPRFSGLQFPNYSSELNVNALELDDSALYLCASSSTDSYGYTFGSGTRLTVV.